This entry lists 24 T cell receptor beta chains sequenced from one sample in a study of T cell responses to AZD1222 COVID-19 vaccine. Measured with immunoSEQ multiplex PCR; TCRdb has only the in-frame clones, and not every one. Of around 180,000 clones listed, 92% are singletons. This specimen consisted of peripheral blood, obtained on day 0 of AZD1222 vaccination. The source of these receptors is an adult in good health.

The CDR3 DNA sequence: TGTGCCAGCAGCTGGGGACAGCGTAACACTGAAGCTTTCTTT. Amino acid sequence: CASSWGQRNTEAFF. This chain links TRBV3-1 (or the pseudogene TRBV3-2) with TRBJ1-1, with 7 bases lining up with TRBD1. Germline CDR1 and CDR2: LGHDT and YNNKEL (reference sequence). This CDR3 is built from 14 residues. J gave up 2 bases and V 5 bases, and 5 bases lay outside the gene matches.

The chain is built from TRBV2 and TRBJ1-5; 10 bases line up with TRBD1. Germline V gives CDR1 SNHLY, CDR2 FYNNEI. CDR3 length equals 15 residues. V lost 5 bases, J lost 3 bases, and 4 bases stayed unmatched. CDR3 in DNA: TGTGCCAGCAGTCCGGGACAGGGGTTCAATCAGCCCCAGCATTTT. Residues: CASSPGQGFNQPQHF.

The chain is built from TRBV7-7 and TRBJ2-7; 9 nucleotides match TRBD2. The CDR3 sequence is 18 residues long. Germline V gene lookup returns CDR1 SSHAT and CDR2 FNYEAQ (reference sequence). Here the CDR3 reads CASSKTPSSIAGEREQYV. CDR3 nucleotide sequence: TGTGCTAGCAGCAAAACACCATCATCTATAGCGGGGGAGCGCGAGCAGTACGTC.

The V call is TRBV10-3, the J call TRBJ2-1; weak D call: TRBD1 (5 bases). V was clipped by 0 bases and J by 3 bases, with 12 bases between them. The CDR3 covers 16 residues. Germline CDR1 reads ENHRY; CDR2 reads SYGVKD. The CDR3, as DNA: TGTGCCATCAGTGAGTCGATCGGGCAGGGCTACAATGAGCAGTTCTTC. Protein sequence: CAISESIGQGYNEQFF.

This sequence joins TRBV3-1 (or the pseudogene TRBV3-2) and TRBJ1-2; D is ambiguous. Trimming pared 1 base from V and 8 bases from J, leaving 17 bases between. Germline V gene sequence: CDR1 LGHDT, CDR2 YNNKEL (reference sequence). The CDR3 contains 15 residues. The CDR3 bases are TGTGCCAGCAGCCAAGGAATGGAGATTCCGTTAGGCTACACCTTC. The encoded protein is CASSQGMEIPLGYTF.

J is TRBJ2-7 and V is TRBV19; D is perhaps TRBD2 (5 bases). The V gene's germline CDR1 is LNHDA and CDR2 SQIVND (reference sequence). CDR3 length equals 14 residues. V was pared by 1 base and J by 1 base, with 8 bases between. Here the CDR3 reads CASSIGAGSYEQYF. CDR3 bases: TGTGCCAGTAGTATAGGGGCGGGTTCCTACGAGCAGTACTTC.

The chain carries TRBV5-6 and TRBJ2-2, with a possible D match to TRBD2 (6 bases). Germline values: CDR1 SGHDT, CDR2 YYEEEE. V lost 4 bases and J 5 bases, leaving 18 bases between the germline ends. The CDR3 has 16 amino acids. CDR3 protein: CASSPEGGGSTGELFF. The CDR3 nucleotides read TGTGCCAGCAGCCCGGAGGGTGGAGGGTCGACCGGGGAGCTGTTTTTT.

V is TRBV21-1 and J is TRBJ1-4. TRBV21-1 is assigned pseudogene status. This CDR3 is 22 amino acids long. This CDR3 reads CASSKEYRGGTPRTATNEKLFF. The CDR3 DNA follows: TGTGCCAGCAGCAAAGAGTATCGGGGGGGGACCCCAAGAACTGCAACTAATGAAAAACTGTTTTTT.

V and J are TRBV3-1 (or the pseudogene TRBV3-2) and TRBJ1-2; no firm D call. The germline CDR1 and CDR2 sequences are LGHDT and YNNKEL (reference sequence). The V gene lost 0 bases and the J gene lost 2 bases, with 10 bases spanning the gap. The CDR3 sequence is 15 residues long. The CDR3 region is CASSQEVAGNYGYTF. In DNA form, the CDR3 reads TGTGCCAGCAGCCAAGAGGTGGCGGGGAACTATGGCTACACCTTC.

The rearrangement links TRBV10-3 to TRBJ1-3; D call uncertain. The CDR3 has 11 residues. Trimming took 4 bases from V and 4 from J, leaving 2 bases between them. CDR1 is ENHRY, CDR2 SYGVKD, per germline. CDR3 sequence: CAISAGNTIYF. The CDR3 region has the DNA TGTGCCATCAGTGCGGGAAACACCATATATTTT.

This chain joins TRBV27 and TRBJ2-1, with D tentatively TRBD2 (6 bases). The CDR3 contains 15 residues. V was pared by 5 bases and J by 0 bases, with 11 bases between. Germline CDR1 MNHEY, CDR2 SMNVEV (reference sequence). CDR3 sequence (DNA): TGTGCCAGCAGTCTGTTTAGCGGCTCCTACAATGAGCAGTTCTTC. It yields the protein CASSLFSGSYNEQFF.

This CDR3 is CASRSLGNTIYF. The DNA for the CDR3 is TGTGCCAGCAGAAGCCTTGGAAACACCATATATTTT. The chain uses TRBV9 and TRBJ1-3; D not resolved. The CDR3 covers 12 residues. Between the trimmed V and J ends, which lost 5 bases and 3 bases, there was a span of 6 bases. Germline V gene lookup returns CDR1 SGDLS and CDR2 YYNGEE.

This chain joins TRBV3-1 (or the pseudogene TRBV3-2) and TRBJ1-2; 7 bases align to TRBD1. Germline V gives CDR1 LGHDT, CDR2 YNNKEL (reference sequence). Trimming at V came to 0 bases and at J to 8 bases, leaving 6 bases not matched to a gene. The CDR3 contains 14 residues. For the CDR3, the DNA is TGTGCCAGCAGCCAAGAAGGGACAGATCGCGGCTACACCTTC. It translates to CASSQEGTDRGYTF.

The chain employs TRBV19 and TRBJ1-2; D is undetermined. The CDR3 runs 13 residues. CDR1 is LNHDA and CDR2 is SQIVND in the germline V gene (reference sequence). Trimming removed 7 bases from V and 4 bases from J, with 13 bases in between. This chain's CDR3 is CASTGITSYGYTF. The CDR3 nucleotides read TGTGCCAGTACGGGCATCACGAGCTATGGCTACACCTTC.

This chain joins TRBV19 and TRBJ1-5; D is perhaps TRBD1 (6 bases). CDR1 LNHDA and CDR2 SQIVND come from the germline V gene (reference sequence). This CDR3 spans 17 amino acids. The V and J ends lost 3 bases and 0 bases respectively, with 15 bases between them. The CDR3 spells CASSIDDRLDSNQPQHF. The CDR3 region has the DNA TGTGCCAGTAGTATCGACGACAGGTTGGATAGCAATCAGCCCCAGCATTTT.

This chain uses TRBV5-5 with TRBJ2-7, with TRBD1 matching 9 bases. Germline V gene lookup returns CDR1 SGHKS and CDR2 YYEKEE (reference sequence). Losses at the gene ends were 3 bases for V and 7 bases for J; bases not matched to a gene: 8. CDR3 length: 14 residues. Here the CDR3 DNA reads TGTGCCAGCAGCTACTACAGGGGGCTCGGGGAGCAGTACGTC. Encoded protein: CASSYYRGLGEQYV.

The CDR3 loop reads CASSDIRVSFRNTEAFF. CDR3 sequence (DNA): TGTGCCAGTAGCGACATCAGGGTTTCATTTCGGAACACTGAAGCTTTCTTT. V is TRBV19 and J is TRBJ1-1, with D tentatively TRBD1 (5 bases). V shed 6 bases and J shed 1 base, with 21 bases lying between them. This CDR3 spans 17 amino acids. Germline values: CDR1 LNHDA, CDR2 SQIVND (reference sequence). The complete variable domain, with remaining parts taken from reference TRBV19 and TRBJ1-1, reads DGGITQSPKYLFRKEGQNVTLSCEQNLNHDAMYWYRQDPGQGLRLIYYSQIVNDFQKGDIAEGYSVSREKKESFPLTVTSAQKNPTAFYLCASSDIRVSFRNTEAFFGQGTRLTVV.

The rearrangement joins TRBV6-4 to TRBJ1-2; 7 bases align to TRBD1. V trimming: 3 bases; J trimming: 1 base; junction bases outside the gene matches: 5. CDR3 length: 15 amino acids. Germline values: CDR1 MRHNA, CDR2 SNTAGT. The CDR3 protein is CASSDGTANNYGYTF. The CDR3, as DNA: TGTGCCAGCAGTGATGGGACAGCGAATAACTATGGCTACACCTTC.

J is TRBJ1-1 and V is TRBV2; D is uncertain. The germline V gene encodes CDR1 SNHLY and CDR2 FYNNEI. The ends were cut back, 2 bases at V and 1 base at J, with 8 bases in the middle. The CDR3 consists of 14 residues. Written as DNA, the CDR3 is TGTGCCAGCAGTGAAAGAGTGGGGAACACTGAAGCTTTCTTT. Its protein is CASSERVGNTEAFF.

The chain employs TRBV24-1 and TRBJ1-5; D is unclear. The CDR3 extends over 13 amino acids. The V end lost 2 bases, the J end lost 6 bases, and 7 bases lay between the germline ends. Per germline, CDR1 KGHDR and CDR2 SFDVKD. CDR3 sequence reads: CATSDSPGQPQHF. The CDR3 nucleotides are TGTGCCACCAGTGATTCTCCGGGTCAGCCCCAGCATTTT.

Concerning this clone itself: One end of the junction varies from germline; a read error may be responsible. V gene TRBV12-3 or TRBV12-4 combines with J gene TRBJ2-5, with D perhaps matching TRBD2 (7 bases). The CDR3 consists of 12 residues. The CDR3 nucleotides read TGTGCCAGCAGTTTATTGCGGGGGCCTCTAGACTTC. Its translation: CASSLLRGPLDF.

This clone came up a few times. The chain links TRBV19 to TRBJ2-7; 8 bases line up with TRBD1. Germline V CDR1 and CDR2: LNHDA, SQIVND (reference sequence). The trim removed 10 bases at V and 5 bases at J, leaving 10 bases unmatched. CDR3 length equals 13 residues. This CDR3 is CATDRVPPHEQYF. Written as DNA, the CDR3 is TGTGCCACGGACAGGGTCCCCCCTCACGAGCAGTACTTC.

V gene TRBV28 combines with J gene TRBJ2-1; D uncertain. Between the trimmed V and J ends, which lost 4 bases and 6 bases, there was a span of 10 bases. The CDR3 spans 13 residues. CDR1 is MDHEN, CDR2 SYDVKM, per germline. The CDR3 loop is CASSSQVGNEQFF. The CDR3 DNA is TGTGCCAGCAGTTCCCAGGTTGGCAATGAGCAGTTCTTC.

The chain carries TRBV11-2 and TRBJ1-4; D unclear. The ends were cut back, 2 bases at V and 7 bases at J, with 14 bases in the middle. The CDR3 consists of 15 residues. Germline CDR1 is SGHAT and CDR2 is FQNNGV. CDR3 sequence (DNA): TGTGCCAGCAGCTTAAACAGCGCATGGGGTGAAAAACTGTTTTTT. Amino acids: CASSLNSAWGEKLFF. Combining the CDR3 with reference TRBV11-2 and TRBJ1-4 gives the whole variable domain EAGVAQSPRYKIIEKRQSVAFWCNPISGHATLYWYQQILGQGPKLLIQFQNNGVVDDSQLPKDRFSAERLKGVDSTLKIQPAKLEDSAVYLCASSLNSAWGEKLFFGSGTQLSVL.